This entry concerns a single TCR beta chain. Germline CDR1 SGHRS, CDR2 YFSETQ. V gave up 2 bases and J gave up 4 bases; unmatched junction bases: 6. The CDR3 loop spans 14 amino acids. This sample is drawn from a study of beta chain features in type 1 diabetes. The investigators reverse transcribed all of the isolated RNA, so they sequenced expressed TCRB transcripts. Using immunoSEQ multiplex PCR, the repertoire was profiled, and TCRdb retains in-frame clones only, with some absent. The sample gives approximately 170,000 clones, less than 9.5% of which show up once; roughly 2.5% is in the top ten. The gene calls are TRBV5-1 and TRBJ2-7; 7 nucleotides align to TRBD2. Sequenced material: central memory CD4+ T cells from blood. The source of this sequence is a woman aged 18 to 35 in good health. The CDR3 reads CASSFTRGSYEQYF. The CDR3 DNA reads TGCGCCAGCAGCTTTACTCGCGGGAGTTACGAGCAGTACTTC.